Listed here are 28 T cell receptor beta chains from one sample, sequenced in a study of blood T cell repertoires in COVID-19. Sequenced by immunoSEQ multiplex PCR; TCRdb stores in-frame clones only, minus some. The table has about 210,000 clones, roughly nine tenths seen once; the top ten hold 0.6% to 0.9%. Sequencing was performed on peripheral blood. These receptors all come from a woman between 65 and 79 years old with acute or convalescent COVID-19.

This chain connects TRBV6-4 to TRBJ1-6; D might be TRBD1 (5 bases). V was shortened by 6 bases and J by 5 bases, with 11 bases between the two germline ends. CDR1 is MRHNA and CDR2 is SNTAGT in the germline V gene. The CDR3 runs to 14 residues. The CDR3 nucleotides read TGTGCCAGCAGCACCGGGACTAATAATTCACCCCTCCACTTT. This gives the protein CASSTGTNNSPLHF.

The V gene is TRBV7-6, the J gene TRBJ2-2, with no clear D. V lost 0 bases and J 4 bases, leaving 6 bases between the germline ends. Germline values: CDR1 SGHVS, CDR2 FNYEAQ. The CDR3 has 14 amino acids. The CDR3 here is CASSLALPTGELFF. The CDR3 DNA is TGTGCCAGCAGCTTAGCTCTTCCCACCGGGGAGCTGTTTTTT.

As DNA, the CDR3 is TGTGCCAGCAGCGCCCCCGGGAACACTGAAGCTTTCTTT. This encodes CASSAPGNTEAFF. The J gene is TRBJ1-1, the V gene TRBV5-4; no reliable D call. The V end lost 4 bases, the J end lost 1 base, and 8 bases lay between the germline ends. CDR3 length: 13 amino acids. Germline V gene data show CDR1 as SGHNT and CDR2 as YYREEE (reference sequence).

This chain uses TRBV19 with TRBJ2-2; D is perhaps TRBD2 (5 bases). Trimming pared 3 bases from V and 8 bases from J, leaving 10 bases between. The CDR3 has 13 amino acids. Germline V gives CDR1 LNHDA, CDR2 SQIVND (reference sequence). The DNA for the CDR3 is TGTGCCAGTAGTATCCTCACGGGGGGGGAGCTGTTTTTT. The encoded protein is CASSILTGGELFF.

V gene TRBV7-8 combines with J gene TRBJ1-1; no clear D gene. This CDR3 contains 17 residues. V was shortened by 4 bases and J by 1 base, with 19 bases between the two germline ends. Germline CDR1 reads SGHVS; CDR2 reads FQNEAQ. CDR3 DNA: TGTGCCAGCAGCTATGGGAGACAAGGGCACCCGAACACTGAAGCTTTCTTT. Protein product: CASSYGRQGHPNTEAFF.

The chain links TRBV9 to TRBJ2-3, with D perhaps assigned TRBD1 or TRBD2 (6 bases each). The CDR3 runs 16 residues. From germline, CDR1 is SGDLS and CDR2 YYNGEE. V was cut by 4 bases and J by 0 bases, with 15 bases left in between. The CDR3 coding sequence is TGTGCCAGCAGCCTAGGGGGGCTGACTAGCACAGATACGCAGTATTTT. It encodes CASSLGGLTSTDTQYF.

This clone was detected only a few times. The chain combines TRBV2 with TRBJ1-5; possible D gene TRBD1, 6 bases. V dropped 6 bases and J dropped 4 bases, with 10 bases sitting between them. CDR1 and CDR2 (germline): SNHLY, FYNNEI. This CDR3 has 13 residues. The CDR3 DNA sequence: TGTGCCAGCAGGGACAGCAATAATCAGCCCCAGCATTTT. Its protein is CASRDSNNQPQHF.

This clone was seen only once. This chain joins TRBV7-6 and TRBJ2-5, with 10 bases matching TRBD1. The germline V gene encodes CDR1 SGHVS and CDR2 FNYEAQ. The CDR3 totals 15 residues. Trimming took 4 bases from V and 4 from J; bases not matched to a gene: 6. In nucleotides, the CDR3 is TGTGCCAGCAGCTCGACAGGGGGCGGGCGAGAGACCCAGTACTTC. Its protein is CASSSTGGGRETQYF. Complete variable domain (other parts from reference TRBV7-6 and TRBJ2-5): GAGVSQSPRYKVTKRGQDVALRCDPISGHVSLYWYRQALGQGPEFLTYFNYEAQQDKSGLPNDRFSAERPEGSISTLTIQRTEQRDSAMYRCASSSTGGGRETQYFGPGTRLLVL.

The chain uses TRBV5-1 and TRBJ1-5; TRBD1 matches 7 bases. The CDR3 extends over 15 amino acids. J was trimmed by 6 bases and V by 0 bases; bases with no gene match: 6. CDR1 and CDR2 (germline): SGHRS, YFSETQ. For the CDR3, the DNA is TGCGCCAGCAGCTTGGGGCCTTCAGGGGGTCAGCCCCAGCATTTT. Translation gives CASSLGPSGGQPQHF.

This clone was observed a single time. J is TRBJ1-5 and V is TRBV12-5; weak D call: TRBD1 (6 bases). Trimming removed 6 bases at V and 7 bases at J, with 16 bases between. Germline CDR1 LGHNT, CDR2 FRNRAP. The CDR3 is 14 residues long. The CDR3 loop reads CASGQQGTRQPQHF. The CDR3 DNA sequence: TGTGCTAGTGGGCAACAGGGCACAAGGCAGCCCCAGCATTTT. Full variable domain (remainder filled in from reference TRBV12-5 and TRBJ1-5): DARVTQTPRHKVTEMGQEVTMRCQPILGHNTVFWYRQTMMQGLELLAYFRNRAPLDDSGMPKDRFSAEMPDATLATLKIQPSEPRDSAVYFCASGQQGTRQPQHFGDGTRLSIL.

V and J are TRBV5-6 and TRBJ1-4; D perhaps matches TRBD1 (6 bases). In germline, CDR1 is SGHDT, CDR2 YYEEEE. With 4 bases removed from V and 2 bases from J, the gap between germline ends came to 12 bases. This CDR3 is built from 15 residues. CDR3 nucleotide sequence: TGTGCCAGCAGCGAACAGGGAAGGACTAATGAAAAACTGTTTTTT. It translates to CASSEQGRTNEKLFF.

This clone has only one observation. The chain joins TRBV11-2 to TRBJ2-1, with TRBD1 identical over 7 bases. The germline gives CDR1 SGHAT, CDR2 FQNNGV. The CDR3 is 11 residues long. Germline trimming cut 5 bases from V and 12 bases from J; bases unmatched to any gene: 4. The CDR3 region has the DNA TGTGCCAGCAGCGCCGGGACAGTGCAGTTCTTC. Translation gives CASSAGTVQFF.

The chain couples TRBV28 to TRBJ1-2, with D perhaps matching TRBD1 (5 bases). Germline V lookup: CDR1 MDHEN, CDR2 SYDVKM. The CDR3 sequence is 12 residues long. V lost 8 bases, J lost 1 base, and 8 bases lay in between. CDR3 coding DNA: TGTGCCAGCTCGGGGGTTAACTATGGCTACACCTTC. This codes for CASSGVNYGYTF.

V gene TRBV5-1 combines with J gene TRBJ1-2; 8 positions agree with TRBD1. The CDR3 loop spans 15 amino acids. CDR1 and CDR2 (germline): SGHRS, YFSETQ. J gave up 0 bases and V 2 bases, and 3 bases lay outside the gene matches. As DNA, the CDR3 is TGCGCCAGCAGCTTACAGGGGGACGCTAACTATGGCTACACCTTC. The encoded protein is CASSLQGDANYGYTF. The full variable domain, completed using reference TRBV5-1 and TRBJ1-2, is KAGVTQTPRYLIKTRGQQVTLSCSPISGHRSVSWYQQTPGQGLQFLFEYFSETQRNKGNFPGRFSGRQFSNSRSEMNVSTLELGDSALYLCASSLQGDANYGYTFGSGTRLTVV.

The CDR3 loop reads CASSSQTGIDAEAFF. The CDR3 DNA reads TGCGCCAGCAGCTCCCAGACAGGGATAGACGCTGAAGCTTTCTTT. This chain joins TRBV5-1 and TRBJ1-1; 7 nucleotides match TRBD1. The germline gives CDR1 SGHRS, CDR2 YFSETQ. The V and J ends lost 3 bases and 6 bases, in that order; junction bases with no gene match: 11. This CDR3 contains 15 residues.

The rearrangement joins TRBV28 to TRBJ2-3, with 7 bases fitting TRBD2. Losses at the gene ends were 9 bases for V and 2 bases for J; bases not matched to a gene: 5. The CDR3 totals 13 residues. The germline V gene has CDR1 MDHEN and CDR2 SYDVKM. The CDR3 loop reads CASGGLDTDTQYF. The CDR3 coding sequence is TGTGCCAGTGGAGGACTAGACACAGATACGCAGTATTTT.

This chain uses TRBV6-2 or TRBV6-3 with TRBJ1-1, with D possibly matching TRBD1 (5 bases). The length of the CDR3 is 14 residues. The germline CDR1 and CDR2 sequences are MNHEY and SVGEGT. V was clipped by 5 bases and J by 1 base, with 11 bases between them. CDR3 region: CASSLQVKNTEAFF. CDR3 sequence (DNA): TGTGCCAGCAGTCTACAGGTGAAGAACACTGAAGCTTTCTTT.

V is TRBV7-9 and J is TRBJ2-2; TRBD2 is a possible D gene (5 bases). The CDR3 contains 15 residues. The V gene's germline CDR1 is SEHNR and CDR2 FQNEAQ (reference sequence). V gave up 3 bases and J gave up 0 bases, with 8 bases separating them. CDR3 sequence reads: CASSFRLTNTGELFF. Written as DNA, the CDR3 is TGTGCCAGCAGCTTCCGACTAACGAACACCGGGGAGCTGTTTTTT.

This clone has only one observation. The gene calls are TRBV5-1 and TRBJ1-5, with D unresolved. The CDR3 loop spans 14 amino acids. Trimming took 0 bases from V and 7 from J, leaving 11 bases between them. Per germline, CDR1 SGHRS and CDR2 YFSETQ. The chain's CDR3 is CASSLGLPGQPQHF. For the CDR3, the DNA is TGCGCCAGCAGCTTGGGCCTCCCGGGGCAGCCCCAGCATTTT.

The chain employs TRBV6-5 and TRBJ2-1, with D possibly matching TRBD1 (6 bases). The V end was cut by 6 bases, the J end by 7 bases, with 19 bases between. Germline V lookup: CDR1 MNHEY, CDR2 SVGAGI. The CDR3 is 15 amino acids. CDR3 residues: CASRSSPGQRNEQFF. For the CDR3, the DNA is TGTGCCAGCAGATCTTCCCCGGGACAAAGAAATGAGCAGTTCTTC.

The V call is TRBV5-4, the J call TRBJ1-1, with 7 nucleotides matching TRBD1. The CDR3 spans 13 residues. V lost 4 bases and J lost 8; bases outside the gene matches: 8. Germline-derived CDR1 and CDR2 are SGHNT and YYREEE (reference sequence). CDR3 in amino acids: CASSRGTEGEAFF. The DNA for the CDR3 is TGTGCCAGCAGCCGCGGGACAGAAGGGGAAGCTTTCTTT.

J is TRBJ2-7 and V is TRBV3-1 (or the pseudogene TRBV3-2); no clear D. CDR3 length: 13 residues. CDR1 is LGHDT and CDR2 is YNNKEL in the germline V gene (reference sequence). The germline V and J ends were trimmed by 3 bases and 0 bases, with 6 bases remaining between them. The CDR3 DNA reads TGTGCCAGCAGCCAGAGGAGCTCCTACGAGCAGTACTTC. Protein: CASSQRSSYEQYF.

The chain recombines TRBV6-2 or TRBV6-3 with TRBJ2-2; D is undetermined. Germline loops: CDR1 MNHEY, CDR2 SVGEGT. The V gene lost 1 base and the J gene lost 1 base, with 7 bases spanning the gap. The CDR3 spans 15 residues. The CDR3 is CASSYFPRNTGELFF. Here the CDR3 DNA reads TGTGCCAGCAGTTACTTTCCCCGGAACACCGGGGAGCTGTTTTTT.

The V call is TRBV4-3, the J call TRBJ2-6, with 10 bases aligning to TRBD1. CDR3 size: 19 residues. After removal of 2 bases from V and 0 bases from J, the junction contained 7 bases not matched to a gene. CDR1 is LGHNA and CDR2 is YSLEER in the germline V gene. The CDR3 here is CASSQQRTGGFSGANVLTF. CDR3 coding DNA: TGCGCCAGCAGCCAACAACGGACAGGGGGTTTCTCTGGGGCCAACGTCCTGACTTTC.

CDR3 DNA: TGCGCCAGCAGCCAAGATGGCCTAGCGGGAGGTGCAGATACGCAGTATTTT. This sequence encodes CASSQDGLAGGADTQYF. The chain links TRBV4-1 to TRBJ2-3; 11 positions agree with TRBD2. Germline-derived CDR1 and CDR2 are MGHRA and YSYEKL. V lost 0 bases and J lost 4; bases outside the gene matches: 6. CDR3 length: 17 amino acids.

V usage is TRBV28 and J usage is TRBJ1-2; D remains ambiguous. Germline loops: CDR1 MDHEN, CDR2 SYDVKM. This CDR3 has 15 residues. Trimming took off 1 base at V and 6 bases at J, with 15 bases between the two ends. The CDR3 DNA is TGTGCCAGCAGTTTATTCTCCTTGAGGGCGGATGGCTACACCTTC. Translation: CASSLFSLRADGYTF.

This rearrangement joins TRBV10-1 to TRBJ2-3; no definite D call. CDR1 and CDR2 from the germline V gene are WNHNN and SYGVQD (reference sequence). The V gene lost 4 bases and the J gene lost 2 bases, with 7 bases spanning the gap. This CDR3 is 13 amino acids long. For the CDR3, the DNA is TGCGCCAGCAGTGCAAGCAACACAGATACGCAGTATTTT. Translating it yields CASSASNTDTQYF.

The genes are TRBV7-2 and TRBJ2-7; 7 bases align to TRBD2. Germline CDR1 and CDR2: SGHTA and FQGNSA. Trimming removed 5 bases from V and 6 bases from J; junction bases left unmatched: 13. The CDR3 has 15 residues. The CDR3 spells CASSPRLAAGREQYF. CDR3 nucleotides: TGTGCCAGCAGCCCCAGACTAGCTGCCGGCCGCGAGCAGTACTTC.